This T cell receptor beta chain was captured by sequencing in a study of graft-versus-host responses after intestinal transplantation. Study-wide background: Induction with anti-thymocyte globulin, then tacrolimus and steroids for roughly 3 years, was given to all recipients.

TCRdb keeps only in-frame clones here, not all; method: immunoSEQ multiplex PCR. The sample records 55,000 to 85,000 clones, 80% to 90% being singletons. Comments on this clone: The antigen remains undetermined.

The CDR3 is 18 amino acids. Germline V gene data show CDR1 as SGHDN and CDR2 as FVKESK. V lost 0 bases and J 3 bases, leaving 18 bases between the germline ends. Source: unstimulated CD8+ T cells sorted from spleen or lymph node cells, taken before intestinal transplant. V gene TRBV14 combines with J gene TRBJ2-1; D is possibly TRBD2 (5 bases). The sequence derives from a human donor who received an intestinal transplant. CDR3 in amino acids: CASSQDRDAWERYNEQFF. For the CDR3, the DNA is TGTGCCAGCAGCCAAGATCGGGATGCCTGGGAGCGCTACAATGAGCAGTTCTTC.